What follows are 8 T cell receptor beta chains derived from one specimen sequenced in a study of blood T cell repertoires in COVID-19. Method: immunoSEQ multiplex PCR; TCRdb's copy keeps in-frame clones and lacks some. The table shows a few hundred thousand clones, with 88% occurring only once. The sequencing sample was made of peripheral blood. Source of these receptors: a man between 18 and 35 years old with active or convalescent COVID-19.

The rearrangement links TRBV6-6 to TRBJ1-5; tentative D call: TRBD1 (5 bases). The germline V and J ends were trimmed by 5 bases and 1 base, with 12 bases remaining between them. The CDR3 contains 15 residues. CDR1 and CDR2 from the germline V gene are MNHNY and SVGAGI (reference sequence). CDR3 sequence: CASSPAGGSNQPQHF. CDR3 nucleotide sequence: TGTGCCAGCAGTCCCGCCGGGGGGAGCAATCAGCCCCAGCATTTT.

The rearrangement uses TRBV5-4 and TRBJ2-1, with no clear D. Germline-derived CDR1 and CDR2 are SGHNT and YYREEE (reference sequence). Trimming shortened V by 5 bases and J by 0 bases, and 15 bases separated the two germline ends. The CDR3 is made up of 16 amino acids. CDR3 sequence reads: CASSTAVSSSYNEQFF. As DNA, the CDR3 is TGTGCCAGCAGTACCGCCGTCTCGAGCTCCTACAATGAGCAGTTCTTC.

This rearrangement joins TRBV4-3 to TRBJ2-7; D is unresolved. Trimming took 1 base from V and 4 from J, leaving 2 bases between them. Germline V gene sequence: CDR1 LGHNA, CDR2 YSLEER. The CDR3 runs 11 residues. The CDR3 bases are TGCGCCAGCAGCCAAGCTTACGAGCAGTACTTC. It specifies CASSQAYEQYF.

This rearrangement joins TRBV3-1 (or the pseudogene TRBV3-2) to TRBJ1-4, with D hard to call. CDR3 length: 11 amino acids. CDR1 and CDR2 (germline): LGHDT, YNNKEL (reference sequence). Trimming pared 5 bases from V and 10 bases from J, leaving 8 bases between. The CDR3 region is CASSADLKLFF. CDR3 sequence (DNA): TGTGCCAGCAGCGCTGACTTAAAACTGTTTTTT.

The rearrangement joins TRBV7-2 to TRBJ2-2; 12 bases align to TRBD1. CDR3 length: 16 residues. Germline values: CDR1 SGHTA, CDR2 FQGNSA. Trimming removed 5 bases from V and 6 bases from J; junction bases left unmatched: 7. The CDR3 DNA reads as TGTGCCAGCAGCCTACCGGGACAGGGGGCGCCCGGGGAGCTGTTTTTT. It translates to CASSLPGQGAPGELFF. Together with reference TRBV7-2 and TRBJ2-2, the CDR3 gives the full variable domain: GAGVSQSPSNKVTEKGKDVELRCDPISGHTALYWYRQSLGQGLEFLIYFQGNSAPDKSGLPSDRFSAERTGGSVSTLTIQRTQQEDSAVYLCASSLPGQGAPGELFFGEGSRLTVL.

The CDR3 protein is CASSPTTGVSYEQYF. CDR3 DNA: TGTGCCAGCTCACCAACCACAGGGGTGTCCTACGAGCAGTACTTC. The chain uses TRBV18 and TRBJ2-7; 7 nucleotides match TRBD1. This CDR3 spans 15 amino acids. Germline CDR1 and CDR2: KGHSH and LQKENI. J was trimmed by 1 base and V by 2 bases; bases with no gene match: 5.

The CDR3 sequence is CASSPLGPGGYTF. In nucleotides, the CDR3 is TGTGCCAGCAGCCCCCTTGGCCCGGGTGGCTACACCTTC. The rearrangement links TRBV7-2 to TRBJ1-2; D is unclear. The germline V gene encodes CDR1 SGHTA and CDR2 FQGNSA. Trimming removed 5 bases at V and 7 bases at J, with 14 bases between. CDR3 size: 13 residues.

The chain carries TRBV2 and TRBJ1-5; TRBD1 matches 7 bases. The V segment lost 4 bases and the J segment 4 bases; nucleotides outside the gene matches: 4. This CDR3 has 14 residues. CDR1 and CDR2 from the germline V gene are SNHLY and FYNNEI. The CDR3 region is CASSADRRNQPQHF. The CDR3 DNA follows: TGTGCCAGCAGTGCGGACAGGAGAAATCAGCCCCAGCATTTT.